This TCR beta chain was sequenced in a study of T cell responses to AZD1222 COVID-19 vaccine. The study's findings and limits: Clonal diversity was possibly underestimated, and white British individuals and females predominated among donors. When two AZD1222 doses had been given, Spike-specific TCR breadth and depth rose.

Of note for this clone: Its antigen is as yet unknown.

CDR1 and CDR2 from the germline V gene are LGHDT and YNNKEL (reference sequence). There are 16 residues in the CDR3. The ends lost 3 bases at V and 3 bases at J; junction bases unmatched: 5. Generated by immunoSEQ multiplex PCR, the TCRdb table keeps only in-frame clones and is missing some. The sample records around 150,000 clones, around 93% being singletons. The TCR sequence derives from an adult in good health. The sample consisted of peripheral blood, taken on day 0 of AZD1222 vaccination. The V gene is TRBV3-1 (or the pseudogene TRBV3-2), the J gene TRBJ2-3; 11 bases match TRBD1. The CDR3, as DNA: TGTGCCAGCAGCCATGGGACAGGGGGTTTGACAGATACGCAGTATTTT. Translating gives CASSHGTGGLTDTQYF.